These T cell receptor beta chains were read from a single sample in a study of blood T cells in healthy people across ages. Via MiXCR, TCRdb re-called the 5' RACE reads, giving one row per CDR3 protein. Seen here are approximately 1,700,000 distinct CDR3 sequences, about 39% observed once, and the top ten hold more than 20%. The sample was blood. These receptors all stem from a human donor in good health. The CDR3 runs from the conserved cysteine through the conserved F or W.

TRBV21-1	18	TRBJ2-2	CASSKKRDRGTNTGELFF
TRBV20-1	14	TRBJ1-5	CSVLEGTMDQPQHF
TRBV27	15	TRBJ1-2	CASSPVIGQIYGYTF
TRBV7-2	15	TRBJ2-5	CASSFPGGAPETQYF
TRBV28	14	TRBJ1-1	CASSRIRENTEAFF
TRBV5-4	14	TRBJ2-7	CASRNSRGSYEQYF
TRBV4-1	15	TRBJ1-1	CASSPRTAENTEAFF
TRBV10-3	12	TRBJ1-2	CAISDGGLGYTF
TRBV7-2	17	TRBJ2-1	CASSARLAGGPDNEQFF
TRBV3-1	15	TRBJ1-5	CASSQGVEGNQPQHF
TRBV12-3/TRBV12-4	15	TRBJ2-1	CASSSDRGREGEQFF
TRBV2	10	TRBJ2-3	CASGQVTQYF
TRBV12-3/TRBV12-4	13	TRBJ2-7	CASRNAGGYEQYF
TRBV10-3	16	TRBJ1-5	CTISERQLFSNQPQHF
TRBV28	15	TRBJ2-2	CASSKMASGTGELFF
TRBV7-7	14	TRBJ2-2	CASRANTNTGELFF
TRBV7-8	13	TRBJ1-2	CASSLMSNYGYTF
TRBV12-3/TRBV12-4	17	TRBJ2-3	CASTLTSTSGGTDTQYF
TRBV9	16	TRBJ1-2	CASSPVGEGGTYGYTF
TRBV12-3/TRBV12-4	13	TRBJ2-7	CASSYYTTGEQYF
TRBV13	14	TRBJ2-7	CASSQLGVPYEQYF
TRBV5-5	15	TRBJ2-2	CASGVGQGATGELFF
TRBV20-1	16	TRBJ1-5	CSAQRYNPWGNQPQHF
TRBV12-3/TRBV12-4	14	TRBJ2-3	CASSDNQITDTQYF
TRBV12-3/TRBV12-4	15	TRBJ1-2	CASSGVVWDEGGYTF